This TCR beta chain was found in a study of blood T cell repertoires in COVID-19. As for the study in general: Donors in the United States, Italy and Spain gave samples during acute or convalescent COVID-19.

In the original analysis: The assay estimated nucleated cells by amplifying reference gene primers. Method: immunoSEQ multiplex PCR; TCRdb's copy keeps in-frame clones and lacks some. That table supplies the V and J calls and clone size; D and trimming were determined from the DNA. The table lists 150,000 or so clones, 82% of them singletons. The CDR3 spans 14 residues. Germline assignment: CDR1 SGHNT and CDR2 YYREEE (reference sequence). Unmatched junction bases numbered 4, after V lost 5 bases and J lost 0 bases. The clonotype comes from a human donor with acute or convalescent COVID-19. The donor label of this sample is uncertain. Source material: peripheral blood. The rearrangement joins TRBV5-4 to TRBJ2-5; 7 bases fit TRBD2. The CDR3 is CASRGGGHQETQYF. The CDR3 nucleotides read TGTGCCAGCAGGGGCGGGGGACACCAAGAGACCCAGTACTTC. Full variable domain (missing parts from reference TRBV5-4 and TRBJ2-5): ETGVTQSPTHLIKTRGQQVTLRCSSQSGHNTVSWYQQALGQGPQFIFQYYREEENGRGNFPPRFSGLQFPNYSSELNVNALELDDSALYLCASRGGGHQETQYFGPGTRLLVL.